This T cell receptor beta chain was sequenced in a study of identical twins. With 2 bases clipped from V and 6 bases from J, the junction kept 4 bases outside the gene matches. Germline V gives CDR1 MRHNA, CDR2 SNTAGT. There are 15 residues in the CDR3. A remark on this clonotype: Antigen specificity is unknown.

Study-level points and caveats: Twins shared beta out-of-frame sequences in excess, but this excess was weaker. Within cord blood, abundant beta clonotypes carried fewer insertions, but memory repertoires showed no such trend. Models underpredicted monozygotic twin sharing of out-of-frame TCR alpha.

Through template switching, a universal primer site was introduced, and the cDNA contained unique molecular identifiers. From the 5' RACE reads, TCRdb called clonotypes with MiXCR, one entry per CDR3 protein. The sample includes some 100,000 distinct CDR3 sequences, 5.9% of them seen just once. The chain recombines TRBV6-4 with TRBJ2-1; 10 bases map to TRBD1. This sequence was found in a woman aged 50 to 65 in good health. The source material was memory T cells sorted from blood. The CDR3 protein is CASSDGTGEGNEQFF. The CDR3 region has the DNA TGTGCCAGCAGTGACGGGACAGGGGAGGGCAATGAGCAGTTCTTC.